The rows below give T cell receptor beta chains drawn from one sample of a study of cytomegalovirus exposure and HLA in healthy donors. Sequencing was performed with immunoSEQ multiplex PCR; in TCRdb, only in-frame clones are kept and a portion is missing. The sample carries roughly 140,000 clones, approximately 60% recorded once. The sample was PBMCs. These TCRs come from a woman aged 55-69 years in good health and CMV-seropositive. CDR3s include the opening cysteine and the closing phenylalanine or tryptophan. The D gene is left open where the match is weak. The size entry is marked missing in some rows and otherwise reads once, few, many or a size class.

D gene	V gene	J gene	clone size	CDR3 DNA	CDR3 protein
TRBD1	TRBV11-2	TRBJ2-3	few	TGTGCCAGCAGCTGGGACAGGGGGGGAGATACGCAGTATTTT	CASSWDRGGDTQYF
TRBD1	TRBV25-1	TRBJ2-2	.	TGTGCCAGCAGTGACGGGACAGGGGGCGCCCCCGGGGAGCTGTTTTTT	CASSDGTGGAPGELFF
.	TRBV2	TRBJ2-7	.	TGTGCCAGCAGTCCACTTGCCTACGAGCAGTACTTC	CASSPLAYEQYF
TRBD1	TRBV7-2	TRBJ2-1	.	TGTGCCAGCAGCTTGATAGTCGGGACAGGGGGGAACAATGAGCAGTTCTTC	CASSLIVGTGGNNEQFF
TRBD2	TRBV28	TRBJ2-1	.	TGTGCCAGCAGTCCAGCGGGGGGGGGTAAGGATGAGCAGTTCTTC	CASSPAGGGKDEQFF
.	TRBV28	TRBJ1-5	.	TGTGCCAGCACCCTCTGGACAGGCAATCAGCCCCAGCATTTT	CASTLWTGNQPQHF
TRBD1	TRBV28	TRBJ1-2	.	TGTGCCAGCAGTACCGGGACAGGCAACTATGGCTACACCTTC	CASSTGTGNYGYTF
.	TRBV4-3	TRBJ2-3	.	TGCGCCAGCAGCCGCCGACAGGAGGTCACAGATACGCAGTATTTT	CASSRRQEVTDTQYF
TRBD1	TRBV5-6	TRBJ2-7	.	TGTGCCAGCAGCTTGCAGGGGGCCGGCATATACGAGCAGTACTTC	CASSLQGAGIYEQYF
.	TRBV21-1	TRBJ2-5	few	TGTGCCAGCAGCCCTCGGGGGGAGACCCAGTACTTC	CASSPRGETQYF
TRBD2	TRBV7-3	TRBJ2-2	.	TGTGCCAGCAGCTTATCGGGAGGCACCGGGGAGCTGTTTTTT	CASSLSGGTGELFF
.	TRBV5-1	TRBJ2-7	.	TGCGCCAGCAGCTACGGACAAGCCGAGCAGTACTTC	CASSYGQAEQYF
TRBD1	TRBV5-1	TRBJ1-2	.	TGCGCCAGCAGCCTGGACAGGCATAATGGCTACACCTTC	CASSLDRHNGYTF
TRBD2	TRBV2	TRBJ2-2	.	TGTGCCAGCAGGGGTGGGACTAGCAGCTTGCGGGAGCTGTTTTTT	CASRGGTSSLRELFF
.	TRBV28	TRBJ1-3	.	TGTGCCAGCAGCAGGGCTAGCTCTGGAAACACCATATATTTT	CASSRASSGNTIYF
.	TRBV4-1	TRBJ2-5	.	TGCGCCAGCAGCCAAGGAACAGCAGAGACCCAGTACTTC	CASSQGTAETQYF
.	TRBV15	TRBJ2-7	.	TGTGCCACCAGCAGAACCGGGGGGCCAGGGAGGAGCGAGCAGTACTTC	CATSRTGGPGRSEQYF
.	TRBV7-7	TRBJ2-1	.	TGTGCCAGCAGCACCACAGAATACAATGAGCAGTTCTTC	CASSTTEYNEQFF
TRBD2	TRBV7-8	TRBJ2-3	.	TGTGCCAGCAGCTTAGAATGGGGGACTAGCGGGAAGAGGGGGGGGGATACGCAGTATTTT	CASSLEWGTSGKRGGDTQYF
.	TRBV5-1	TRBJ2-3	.	TGCGCCAGCAGCTTGGACGGAGAAGGAACAGATACGCAGTATTTT	CASSLDGEGTDTQYF
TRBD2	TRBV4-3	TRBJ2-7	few	TGCGCCAGCAGCCAAGATGCACTAGCGAATTACGAGCAGTACTTC	CASSQDALANYEQYF
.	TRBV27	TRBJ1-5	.	TGTGCCAGCAGTCAGGGGCGGAATCAGCCCCAGCATTTT	CASSQGRNQPQHF
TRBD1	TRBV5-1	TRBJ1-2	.	TGCGCCAGCTCTCAGGGGGCTAACTATGGCTACACCTTC	CASSQGANYGYTF
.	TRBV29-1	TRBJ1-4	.	TGCAGCGCCTCAGACAAACGTAATGAAAAACTGTTTTTT	CSASDKRNEKLFF
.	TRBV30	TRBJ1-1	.	TGTGCCTGGAGTGGTGGGGCGGGGCGGACTGAAGCTTTCTTT	CAWSGGAGRTEAFF
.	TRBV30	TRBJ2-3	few	TGTGCCTGGACCCAGGTAACAGATACGCAGTATTTT	CAWTQVTDTQYF
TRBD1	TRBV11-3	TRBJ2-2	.	TGTGCCAGCAGCGCACAGCAATACAGGGGGAACACCGGGGAGCTGTTTTTT	CASSAQQYRGNTGELFF
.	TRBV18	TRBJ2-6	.	TGTGCCAGCTCACCCCAGGGTTCGGATGGGGCCAACGTCCTGACTTTC	CASSPQGSDGANVLTF
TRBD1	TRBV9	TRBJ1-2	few	TGTGCCAGCAGCGAGACAGGGGGCAACTATGGCTACACCTTC	CASSETGGNYGYTF
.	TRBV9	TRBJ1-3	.	TGTGCCAGCAGCGTAGGACGGGGTGGCGTTGGCTCTGGAAACACCATATATTTT	CASSVGRGGVGSGNTIYF
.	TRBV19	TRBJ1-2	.	TGTGCCAGTAGTGTGTCGGGACTTACTAACTATGGCTACACCTTC	CASSVSGLTNYGYTF
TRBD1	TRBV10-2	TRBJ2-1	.	TGCGCCAGCAGTGGGCATCCGGGACAGGGGGGGTCTAGTGAGCAGTTCTTC	CASSGHPGQGGSSEQFF
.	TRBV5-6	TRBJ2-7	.	TGTGCCAGCAGCTTGGCCGGGGGGCTTAGCTCCTACGAGCAGTACTTC	CASSLAGGLSSYEQYF
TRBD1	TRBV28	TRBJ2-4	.	TGTGCCAGCAAAAGACAGGGAATGGTCGAAAACATTCAGTACTTC	CASKRQGMVENIQYF
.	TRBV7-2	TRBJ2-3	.	TGTGCCAGCAGCCAAGTGGGCGGGGCGGATACGCAGTATTTT	CASSQVGGADTQYF
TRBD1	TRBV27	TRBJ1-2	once	TGTGCCAGCGGACGGGACAGTTCCGATGGCTACACCTTC	CASGRDSSDGYTF
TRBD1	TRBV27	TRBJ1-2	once	TGTGCCAGCAGTTTAACAGGGGCCTATGGCTACACCTTC	CASSLTGAYGYTF
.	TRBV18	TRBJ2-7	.	TGTGCCAGCTCACGGAGGGACTACGAGCAGTACTTC	CASSRRDYEQYF
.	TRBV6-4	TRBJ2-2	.	TGTGCCAGCAGTGCCGACTGGAACACCGGGGAGCTGTTTTTT	CASSADWNTGELFF
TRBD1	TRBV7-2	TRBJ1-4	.	TGTGCCAGCAGCATAAGGGGGACAGGGGTTGAAAAACTGTTTTTT	CASSIRGTGVEKLFF
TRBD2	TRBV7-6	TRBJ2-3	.	TGTGCCAGCAGCCGACACACGACTAGCGGGAGTCTCACAGATACGCAGTATTTT	CASSRHTTSGSLTDTQYF
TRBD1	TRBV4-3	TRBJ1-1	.	TGCGCCAGCACCACCCTTCAGAGGGGGCCAGAACACCTCATGGGAACTGAAGCTTTCTTT	CASTTLQRGPEHLMGTEAFF
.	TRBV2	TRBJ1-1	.	TGTGCCATTATGGACGGGATGAACACTGAAGCTTTCTTT	CAIMDGMNTEAFF
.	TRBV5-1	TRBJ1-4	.	TGCGCCAGCAGCTCAGGGACTACAACTAATGAAAAACTGTTTTTT	CASSSGTTTNEKLFF
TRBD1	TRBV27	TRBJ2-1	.	TGTGCCAGCATTAGGACAGGGAGGTCCAATGAGCAGTTCTTC	CASIRTGRSNEQFF
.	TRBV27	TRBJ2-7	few	TGTGCCAGCAGCACCAGAATTTCCTACGAGCAGTACTTC	CASSTRISYEQYF
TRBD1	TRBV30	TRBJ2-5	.	TGTGCCTGCACAGGACAGGCCCGAGGGACCCAGTACTTC	CACTGQARGTQYF
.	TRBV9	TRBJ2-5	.	TGTGCCAGCAGCGCATCCGGGACACCAGAAGAGACCCAGTACTTC	CASSASGTPEETQYF
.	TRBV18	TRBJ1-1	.	TGTGCCAGCTCACCAATGATAAGGGAGGTGAACACTGAAGCTTTCTTT	CASSPMIREVNTEAFF
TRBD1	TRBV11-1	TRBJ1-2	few	TGTGCCAGCAGCTTGAATCCATCCGGGACAGGGATGAATGGCTACACCTTC	CASSLNPSGTGMNGYTF
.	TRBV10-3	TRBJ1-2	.	TGTGCCATCAGTTCAGGGGCGGACTATGGCTACACCTTC	CAISSGADYGYTF
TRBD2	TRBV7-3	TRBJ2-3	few	TGTGCCAGCAGCCGCGGGACTACCACAGATACGCAGTATTTT	CASSRGTTTDTQYF
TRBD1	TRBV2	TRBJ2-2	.	TGTGCCAGCAGGGGACAGGGGCCCGGGGAGCTGTTTTTT	CASRGQGPGELFF
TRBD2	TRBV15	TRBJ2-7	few	TGTGCCACCAGCAGAGAAGGAGGGGTAGCGGGAGCTTCCTACGAGCAGTACTTC	CATSREGGVAGASYEQYF
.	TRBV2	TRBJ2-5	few	TGTGCGATCGGTCAAACGACAGGAGAGACCCAGTACTTC	CAIGQTTGETQYF
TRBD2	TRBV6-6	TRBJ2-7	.	TGTGCCAGCAGTACTGGGACTAGCGGGAGGTACGAGCAGTACTTC	CASSTGTSGRYEQYF
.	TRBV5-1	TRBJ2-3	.	TGCGCCAGCATGGAACAGGGCCAATTCAGGGATACGCAGTATTTT	CASMEQGQFRDTQYF
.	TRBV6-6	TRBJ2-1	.	TGTGCCAGCAGAGCAAAGGGGGGGCTGAGTTACAATGAGCAGTTCTTC	CASRAKGGLSYNEQFF
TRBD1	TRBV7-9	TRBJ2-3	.	TGTGCCAGCAGCTTAGGACAGGGTGTTCTCGATACGCAGTATTTT	CASSLGQGVLDTQYF
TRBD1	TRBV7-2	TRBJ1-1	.	TGTGCCGGCAGGATGACAGGGGTGAACACTGAAGCTTTCTTT	CAGRMTGVNTEAFF